The 20 T cell receptor beta chains below come from one sample, sequenced in a study of sequential checkpoint blockade in melanoma. Here immunoSEQ multiplex PCR was the method, and the copy in TCRdb shows in-frame clones only, minus some. The sample yields 25,000 to 30,000 clones, 77% seen once. Documented treatment: randomized to nivolumab then ipilimumab (arm A) or the reverse (arm B). The specimen comprised CD8+ T cells sorted from blood (inferred from file names), sampled from a patient given nivolumab and ipilimumab in sequence. These receptors all come from a human donor with melanoma.

This chain uses TRBV9 with TRBJ2-5; 7 nucleotides line up with TRBD2. V was clipped by 1 base and J by 2 bases; unmatched bases: 11. The CDR3 sequence is 17 residues long. CDR1 is SGDLS and CDR2 is YYNGEE in the germline V gene. CDR3 loop: CASSVPREAGDQETQYF. The CDR3 region has the DNA TGTGCCAGCAGCGTACCTCGAGAGGCGGGGGATCAAGAGACCCAGTACTTC. Complete variable domain (other parts from reference TRBV9 and TRBJ2-5): DSGVTQTPKHLITATGQRVTLRCSPRSGDLSVYWYQQSLDQGLQFLIQYYNGEERAKGNILERFSAQQFPDLHSELNLSSLELGDSALYFCASSVPREAGDQETQYFGPGTRLLVL.

The chain is built from TRBV13 and TRBJ2-3; the D is unclear. Trimming cost V 4 bases and J 5 bases, with 10 bases left between them. This CDR3 contains 13 residues. Looked up from germline, CDR1 is PRHDT and CDR2 is FYEKMQ (reference sequence). The CDR3: CASSSYTLDTQYF. CDR3 nucleotides: TGTGCCAGCAGCTCGTATACTCTAGATACGCAGTATTTT.

This chain connects TRBV4-3 to TRBJ2-3; 9 positions match TRBD2. The CDR3 has 16 residues. Trimming removed 4 bases from V and 6 bases from J; junction bases left unmatched: 11. Germline CDR1 reads LGHNA; CDR2 reads YSLEER. The CDR3 nucleotides are TGCGCCAGCAGCCCCGCGGGGGGGCGTGTGTTGGATACGCAGTATTTT. Encoded protein: CASSPAGGRVLDTQYF.

The rearrangement links TRBV11-2 to TRBJ2-7; 9 bases map to TRBD1. CDR1 is SGHAT and CDR2 is FQNNGV in the germline V gene. The V and J ends lost 4 bases and 4 bases, in that order; junction bases with no gene match: 5. This CDR3 spans 14 amino acids. DNA of the CDR3: TGTGCCAGCAGCTCCGGGACAGGGTTGTACGAGCAGTACTTC. Its protein product is CASSSGTGLYEQYF.

This chain joins TRBV21-1 and TRBJ2-7; the D segment call TRBD2 is taken from the table without a DNA check. TRBV21-1 is classified as a pseudogene. The CDR3 runs to 15 residues. CDR3 residues: CASSYRDSHSYEQYF. The DNA for the CDR3 is TGTGCCAGCAGCTACCGGGACTCTCATTCCTACGAGCAGTACTTC.

This clone has just one count. The chain has TRBV15 and TRBJ2-7; D may be TRBD1 (5 bases). This CDR3 is built from 16 residues. The ends were cut back, 5 bases at V and 4 bases at J, with 21 bases in the middle. The V gene's germline CDR1 is LNHNV and CDR2 YYDKDF (reference sequence). CDR3 residues: CATSARIWGRPYEQYF. In DNA, the CDR3 is TGTGCCACCAGCGCCCGAATTTGGGGCAGGCCTTACGAGCAGTACTTC. Full variable domain (outside the CDR3, taken from reference TRBV15 and TRBJ2-7): DAMVIQNPRYQVTQFGKPVTLSCSQTLNHNVMYWYQQKSSQAPKLLFHYYDKDFNNEADTPDNFQSRRPNTSFCFLDIRSPGLGDTAMYLCATSARIWGRPYEQYFGPGTRLTVT.

The V gene is TRBV13, the J gene TRBJ2-3; 8 nucleotides agree with TRBD1. Germline-derived CDR1 and CDR2 are PRHDT and FYEKMQ (reference sequence). The CDR3 has 15 residues. V trimming: 5 bases; J trimming: 2 bases; junction bases outside the gene matches: 6. The CDR3 DNA follows: TGTGCCAGCAGCACTCCGGGACAGGCCACAGATACGCAGTATTTT. It yields the protein CASSTPGQATDTQYF.

This chain connects TRBV19 to TRBJ2-7, with TRBD1 identical over 11 bases. Germline V CDR1 and CDR2: LNHDA, SQIVND (reference sequence). The CDR3 totals 13 residues. V shed 10 bases, J shed 3 bases, and the junction held 5 bases outside the gene matches. DNA for the CDR3: TGTGCCACCACCGGGACAGGGGGCTACGAGCAGTACTTC. Translated: CATTGTGGYEQYF.

The genes are TRBV29-1 and TRBJ1-2; perhaps TRBD1 as D (5 bases). Germline values: CDR1 SQVTM, CDR2 ANQGSEA. The CDR3 is 12 amino acids. Trimming left V 7 bases short and J 6 bases short, with 15 bases between. This chain's CDR3 is CSASGGTNGYTF. For the CDR3, the DNA is TGCAGCGCGTCCGGGGGAACGAATGGCTACACCTTC.

The chain combines TRBV7-6 with TRBJ1-4, with 9 bases fitting TRBD1. In germline, CDR1 is SGHVS, CDR2 FNYEAQ. The CDR3 is 19 amino acids. The junction had 14 bases not matched to a gene; V was cut back by 5 bases and J by 1 base. The CDR3 spells CASSRHRDRVPETNEKLFF. The CDR3 bases are TGTGCCAGCAGCCGCCACCGGGACAGGGTACCTGAAACTAATGAAAAACTGTTTTTT.

The CDR3 reads CATLDFSQETQYF. CDR3 nucleotide sequence: TGTGCCACCCTCGATTTTAGCCAAGAGACCCAGTACTTC. This chain links TRBV18 with TRBJ2-5; no clear D gene. CDR3 length equals 13 residues. The V gene lost 10 bases and the J gene lost 1 base, with 13 bases spanning the gap. Germline-derived CDR1 and CDR2 are KGHSH and LQKENI.

The V and J genes are TRBV9 and TRBJ2-7; TRBD1 agrees at 7 bases. Germline lookup yields CDR1 SGDLS and CDR2 YYNGEE. Unmatched junction bases numbered 7, after V lost 2 bases and J lost 5 bases. The CDR3 length is 14 residues. DNA of the CDR3: TGTGCCAGCAGCGTCGACAGGGTTAACGACGAGCAGTACTTC. Translated, it gives CASSVDRVNDEQYF.

This chain joins TRBV14 and TRBJ1-2, with D tentatively TRBD1 (5 bases). V gave up 1 base and J gave up 7 bases, with 13 bases separating them. Germline V CDR1 and CDR2: SGHDN, FVKESK. CDR3 size: 14 residues. CDR3 coding DNA: TGTGCCAGCAGCCAAGCTGGACCTGGGGCTGGCTACACCTTC. Encoded protein: CASSQAGPGAGYTF. Complete variable domain (other parts from reference TRBV14 and TRBJ1-2): EAGVTQFPSHSVIEKGQTVTLRCDPISGHDNLYWYRRVMGKEIKFLLHFVKESKQDESGMPNNRFLAERTGGTYSTLKVQPAELEDSGVYFCASSQAGPGAGYTFGSGTRLTVV.

This chain connects TRBV27 to TRBJ1-5; TRBD1 is a possible D gene (5 bases). V gave up 0 bases and J gave up 4 bases, with 16 bases separating them. CDR1 and CDR2 from the germline V gene are MNHEY and SMNVEV (reference sequence). CDR3 length: 17 residues. For the CDR3, the DNA is TGTGCCAGCAGTTTATCAGCCGGGGGTTTAAGGAATCAGCCCCAGCATTTT. Its protein product is CASSLSAGGLRNQPQHF.

The J gene is TRBJ2-7, the V gene TRBV7-2; TRBD2 matches 12 bases. Trimming at V came to 5 bases and at J to 5 bases, leaving 13 bases not matched to a gene. The CDR3 covers 17 residues. Germline V lookup: CDR1 SGHTA, CDR2 FQGNSA. The CDR3, as DNA: TGTGCCAGCAGCCTCTCCCTGACTAGCGGGGGACGGCACGAGCAGTACTTC. As protein: CASSLSLTSGGRHEQYF.

The chain uses TRBV5-4 and TRBJ2-7; a weak D match, TRBD1 (6 bases). V lost 4 bases and J lost 1, with 21 bases in between. CDR3 length: 17 residues. Germline V gives CDR1 SGHNT, CDR2 YYREEE (reference sequence). CDR3 coding DNA: TGTGCCAGCAGCCGTGGGGGCCCAGCGTCGGGTTCCTACGAGCAGTACTTC. This sequence encodes CASSRGGPASGSYEQYF.

The chain joins TRBV5-1 to TRBJ2-7; a weak D match, TRBD1 (6 bases). The CDR3 has 15 residues. CDR1 SGHRS and CDR2 YFSETQ come from the germline V gene. Trimming removed 2 bases from V and 4 bases from J, with 16 bases in between. The CDR3 sequence: CASSFGGRGAYEQYF. CDR3 coding DNA: TGCGCCAGCAGCTTTGGGGGCAGGGGCGCTTACGAGCAGTACTTC.

The chain uses TRBV5-1 and TRBJ2-7; 7 nucleotides match TRBD2. Trimming took 3 bases from V and 2 from J; bases not matched to a gene: 5. The CDR3 is 14 residues long. Germline V gives CDR1 SGHRS, CDR2 YFSETQ. The CDR3 coding sequence is TGCGCCAGCAGCTCCTACGGGACTACCTACGAGCAGTACTTC. This sequence encodes CASSSYGTTYEQYF.

This clone appeared a single time. The V call is TRBV7-2, the J call TRBJ2-7; 9 nucleotides match TRBD1. The trim removed 0 bases at V and 6 bases at J, leaving 0 bases unmatched. CDR3 length: 13 amino acids. From germline, CDR1 is SGHTA and CDR2 FQGNSA. CDR3 loop: CASSLATGGEQYF. The CDR3 DNA reads TGTGCCAGCAGCTTAGCGACAGGGGGCGAGCAGTACTTC. The variable domain in full, completed from reference TRBV7-2 and TRBJ2-7, reads GAGVSQSPSNKVTEKGKDVELRCDPISGHTALYWYRQSLGQGLEFLIYFQGNSAPDKSGLPSDRFSAERTGGSVSTLTIQRTQQEDSAVYLCASSLATGGEQYFGPGTRLTVT.

This clone was seen only once. This sequence joins TRBV14 and TRBJ1-6; D remains ambiguous. CDR3 length: 13 amino acids. V gave up 4 bases and J gave up 6 bases, with 7 bases separating them. Germline-derived CDR1 and CDR2 are SGHDN and FVKESK. The CDR3 bases are TGTGCCAGCAGCCTACAGATTAATTCACCCCTCCACTTT. Its translation is CASSLQINSPLHF.